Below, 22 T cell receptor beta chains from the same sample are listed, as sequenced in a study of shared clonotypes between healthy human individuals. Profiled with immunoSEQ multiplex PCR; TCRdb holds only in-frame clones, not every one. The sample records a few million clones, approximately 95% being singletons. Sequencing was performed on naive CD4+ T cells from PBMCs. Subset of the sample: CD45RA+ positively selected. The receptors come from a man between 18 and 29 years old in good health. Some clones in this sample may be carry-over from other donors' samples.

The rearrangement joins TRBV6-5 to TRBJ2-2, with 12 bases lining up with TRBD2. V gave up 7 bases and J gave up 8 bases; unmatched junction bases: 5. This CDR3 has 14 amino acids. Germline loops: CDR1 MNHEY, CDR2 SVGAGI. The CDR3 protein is CASKTSGSSGELFF. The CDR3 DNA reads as TGTGCCAGCAAGACTAGCGGGAGTTCTGGGGAGCTGTTTTTT.

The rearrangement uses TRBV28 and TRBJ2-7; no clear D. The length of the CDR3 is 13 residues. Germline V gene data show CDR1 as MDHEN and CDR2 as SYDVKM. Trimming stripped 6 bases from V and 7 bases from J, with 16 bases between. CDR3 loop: CASRWVLTGEQYF. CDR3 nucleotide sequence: TGTGCCAGCAGGTGGGTCCTGACTGGGGAGCAGTACTTC.

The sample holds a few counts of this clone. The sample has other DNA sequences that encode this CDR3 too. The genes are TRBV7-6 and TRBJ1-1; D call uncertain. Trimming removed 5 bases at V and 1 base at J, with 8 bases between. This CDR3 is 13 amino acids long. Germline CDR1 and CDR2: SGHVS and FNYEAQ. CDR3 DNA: TGTGCCAGCAGCCTCCGACAGAACACTGAAGCTTTCTTT. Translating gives CASSLRQNTEAFF.

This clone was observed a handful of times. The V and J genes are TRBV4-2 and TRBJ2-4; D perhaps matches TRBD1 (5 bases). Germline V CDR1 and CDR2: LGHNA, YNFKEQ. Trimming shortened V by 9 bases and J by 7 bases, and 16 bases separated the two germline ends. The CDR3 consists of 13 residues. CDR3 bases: TGTGCCAGTTCGACGGACAAAGGGAACATTCAGTACTTC. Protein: CASSTDKGNIQYF.

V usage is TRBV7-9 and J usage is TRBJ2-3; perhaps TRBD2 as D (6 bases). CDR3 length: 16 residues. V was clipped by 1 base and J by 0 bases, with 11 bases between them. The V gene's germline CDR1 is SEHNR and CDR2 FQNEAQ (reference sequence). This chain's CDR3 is CASSLGVAESTDTQYF. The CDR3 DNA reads TGTGCCAGCAGCTTAGGGGTAGCGGAGAGCACAGATACGCAGTATTTT.

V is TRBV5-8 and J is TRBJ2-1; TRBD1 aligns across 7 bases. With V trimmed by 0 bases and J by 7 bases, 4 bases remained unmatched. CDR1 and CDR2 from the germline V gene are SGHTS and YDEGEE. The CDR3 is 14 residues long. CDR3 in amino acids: CASSLDRGRNEQFF. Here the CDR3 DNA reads TGTGCCAGCAGCTTGGACAGGGGAAGGAATGAGCAGTTCTTC.

The CDR3, as DNA: TGTGCCAGCAGGGGGGCAGGGACAATTAGGGCTTTCTTT. This translates into CASRGAGTIRAFF. The chain has TRBV7-9 and TRBJ1-1; D possibly corresponds to TRBD1 (6 bases). V gave up 6 bases and J gave up 11 bases, with 19 bases separating them. Germline-derived CDR1 and CDR2 are SEHNR and FQNEAQ (reference sequence). This CDR3 has 13 residues.

This CDR3 is CASTNLSEAGGQVYGYTF. For the CDR3, the DNA is TGTGCCAGCACCAATCTTTCCGAGGCAGGGGGCCAAGTTTATGGCTACACCTTC. The chain joins TRBV7-9 to TRBJ1-2, with TRBD1 identical over 8 bases. CDR3 length: 18 amino acids. Germline CDR1 is SEHNR and CDR2 is FQNEAQ (reference sequence). The trim removed 7 bases at V and 5 bases at J, leaving 21 bases unmatched.

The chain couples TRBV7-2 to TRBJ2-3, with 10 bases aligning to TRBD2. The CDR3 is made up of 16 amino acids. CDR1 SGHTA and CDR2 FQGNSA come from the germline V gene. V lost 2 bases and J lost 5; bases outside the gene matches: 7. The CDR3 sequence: CASSLRAGGPKDTQYF. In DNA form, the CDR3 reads TGTGCCAGCAGCTTACGAGCGGGAGGGCCGAAAGATACGCAGTATTTT.

Here the CDR3 reads CSVRPGQNTGELFF. The CDR3 nucleotides read TGCAGCGTACGGCCGGGACAAAACACCGGGGAGCTGTTTTTT. This rearrangement joins TRBV29-1 to TRBJ2-2; possible D gene TRBD1, 6 bases. Trimming shortened V by 6 bases and J by 2 bases, and 13 bases separated the two germline ends. CDR3 length: 14 residues. CDR1 SQVTM and CDR2 ANQGSEA come from the germline V gene.

CDR3 nucleotide sequence: TGTGCCAGCTCAGCAATGGTTAGCGGGAGGGCCGGATTCTACGAGCAGTACTTC. This codes for CASSAMVSGRAGFYEQYF. The chain uses TRBV18 and TRBJ2-7, with 11 bases fitting TRBD2. V gave up 5 bases and J gave up 3 bases; unmatched junction bases: 15. CDR3 length equals 18 residues. Germline V gene lookup returns CDR1 KGHSH and CDR2 LQKENI.

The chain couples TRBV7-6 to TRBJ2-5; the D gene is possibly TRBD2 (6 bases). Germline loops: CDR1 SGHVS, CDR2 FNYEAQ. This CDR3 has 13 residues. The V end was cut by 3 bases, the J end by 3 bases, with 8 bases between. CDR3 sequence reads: CASSLGGEETQYF. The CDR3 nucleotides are TGTGCCAGCAGCTTGGGCGGGGAAGAGACCCAGTACTTC.

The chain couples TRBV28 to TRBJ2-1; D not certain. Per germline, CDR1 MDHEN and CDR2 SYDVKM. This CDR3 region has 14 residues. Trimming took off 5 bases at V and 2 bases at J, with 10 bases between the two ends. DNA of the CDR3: TGTGCCAGCAGTGCCGTATCCCCCTACAATGAGCAGTTCTTC. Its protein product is CASSAVSPYNEQFF.

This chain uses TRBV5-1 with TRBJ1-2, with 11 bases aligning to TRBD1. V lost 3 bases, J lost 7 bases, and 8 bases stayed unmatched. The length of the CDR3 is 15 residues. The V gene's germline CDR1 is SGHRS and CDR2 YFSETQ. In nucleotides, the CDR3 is TGCGCCAGCAGCTACGACGGACAGGGGGCGGGTGGCTACACCTTC. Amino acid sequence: CASSYDGQGAGGYTF.

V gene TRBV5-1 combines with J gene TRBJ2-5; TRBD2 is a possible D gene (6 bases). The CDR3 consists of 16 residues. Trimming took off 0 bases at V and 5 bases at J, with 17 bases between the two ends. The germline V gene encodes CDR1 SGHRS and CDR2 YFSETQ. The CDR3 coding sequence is TGCGCCAGCAGCTTGGATGACCCCCTGGCGGGGGAGACCCAGTACTTC. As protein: CASSLDDPLAGETQYF.

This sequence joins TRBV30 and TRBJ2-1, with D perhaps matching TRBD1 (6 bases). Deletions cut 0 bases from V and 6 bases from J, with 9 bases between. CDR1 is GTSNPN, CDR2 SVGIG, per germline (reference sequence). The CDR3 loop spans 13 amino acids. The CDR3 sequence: CAWSVGDTNEQFF. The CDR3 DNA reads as TGTGCCTGGAGTGTGGGGGACACCAATGAGCAGTTCTTC.

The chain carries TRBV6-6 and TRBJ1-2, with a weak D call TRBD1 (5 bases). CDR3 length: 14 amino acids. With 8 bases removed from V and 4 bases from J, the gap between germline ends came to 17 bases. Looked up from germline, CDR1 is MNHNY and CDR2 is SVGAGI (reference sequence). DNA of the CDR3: TGTGCCAGCCACCCCATGGGGGGAGCCTATGGCTACACCTTC. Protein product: CASHPMGGAYGYTF.

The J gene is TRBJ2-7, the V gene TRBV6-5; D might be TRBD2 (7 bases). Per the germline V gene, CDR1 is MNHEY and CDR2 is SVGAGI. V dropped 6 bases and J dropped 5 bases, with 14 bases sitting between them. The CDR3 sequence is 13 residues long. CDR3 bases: TGTGCCAGCAGACCACAGGGAGGGGACGAGCAGTACTTC. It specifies CASRPQGGDEQYF.

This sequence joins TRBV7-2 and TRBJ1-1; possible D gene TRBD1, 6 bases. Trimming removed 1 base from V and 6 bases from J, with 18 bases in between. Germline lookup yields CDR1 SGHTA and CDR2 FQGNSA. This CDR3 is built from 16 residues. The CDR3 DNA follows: TGTGCCAGCAGCTTAGGCCTCGGGACATGGGACGCTGAAGCTTTCTTT. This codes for CASSLGLGTWDAEAFF.

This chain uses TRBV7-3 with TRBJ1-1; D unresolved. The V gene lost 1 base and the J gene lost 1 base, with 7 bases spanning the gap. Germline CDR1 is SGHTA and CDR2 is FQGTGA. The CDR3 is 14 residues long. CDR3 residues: CASSLSAANTEAFF. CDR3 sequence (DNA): TGTGCCAGCAGCTTAAGTGCAGCGAACACTGAAGCTTTCTTT.

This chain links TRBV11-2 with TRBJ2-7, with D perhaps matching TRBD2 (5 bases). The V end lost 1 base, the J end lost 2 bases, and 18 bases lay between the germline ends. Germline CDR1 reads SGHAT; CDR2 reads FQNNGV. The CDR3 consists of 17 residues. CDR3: CASSLGTSIGSPYEQYF. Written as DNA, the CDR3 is TGTGCCAGCAGCTTAGGAACCTCTATTGGGAGCCCCTACGAGCAGTACTTC.

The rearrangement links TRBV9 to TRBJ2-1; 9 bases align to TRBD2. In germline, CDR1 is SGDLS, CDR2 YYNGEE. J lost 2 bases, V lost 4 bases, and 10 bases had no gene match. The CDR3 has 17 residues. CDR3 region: CASSPWGGRAPYNEQFF. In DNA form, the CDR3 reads TGTGCCAGCAGCCCTTGGGGCGGGAGGGCCCCCTACAATGAGCAGTTCTTC.